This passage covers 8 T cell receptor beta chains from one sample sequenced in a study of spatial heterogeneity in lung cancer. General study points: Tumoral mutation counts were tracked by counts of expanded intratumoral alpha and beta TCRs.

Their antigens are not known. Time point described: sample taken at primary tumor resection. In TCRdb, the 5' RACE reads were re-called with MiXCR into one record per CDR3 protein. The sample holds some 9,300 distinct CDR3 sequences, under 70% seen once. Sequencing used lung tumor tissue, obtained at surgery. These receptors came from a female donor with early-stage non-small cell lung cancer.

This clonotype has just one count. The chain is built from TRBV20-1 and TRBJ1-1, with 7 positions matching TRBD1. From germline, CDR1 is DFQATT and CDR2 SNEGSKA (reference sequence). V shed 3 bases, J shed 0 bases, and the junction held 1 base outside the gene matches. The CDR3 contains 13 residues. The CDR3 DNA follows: TGCAGTGCTAGGACAGGGCTGAACACTGAAGCTTTCTTT. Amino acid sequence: CSARTGLNTEAFF.

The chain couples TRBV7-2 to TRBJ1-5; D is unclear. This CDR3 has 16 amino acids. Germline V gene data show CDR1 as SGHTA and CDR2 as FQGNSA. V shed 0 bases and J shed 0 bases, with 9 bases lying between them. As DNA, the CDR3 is TGTGCCAGCAGCTTAGCGGACGGGTATAGCAATCAGCCCCAGCATTTT. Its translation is CASSLADGYSNQPQHF.

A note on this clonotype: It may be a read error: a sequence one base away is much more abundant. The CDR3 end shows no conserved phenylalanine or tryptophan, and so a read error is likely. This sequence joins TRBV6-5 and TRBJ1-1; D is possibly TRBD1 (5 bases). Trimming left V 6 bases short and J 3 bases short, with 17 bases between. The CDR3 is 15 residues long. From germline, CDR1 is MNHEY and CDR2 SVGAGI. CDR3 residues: CASSQGTAGHTEAFS. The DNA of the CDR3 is TGTGCCAGCAGCCAAGGGACGGCCGGGCACACTGAAGCTTTCTCT.

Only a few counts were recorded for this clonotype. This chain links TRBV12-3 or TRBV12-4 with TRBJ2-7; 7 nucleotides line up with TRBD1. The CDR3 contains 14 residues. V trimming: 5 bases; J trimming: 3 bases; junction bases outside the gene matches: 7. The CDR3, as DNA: TGTGCCAGCAGTCAGAGACAGGGTAACTACGAGCAGTACTTC. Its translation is CASSQRQGNYEQYF.

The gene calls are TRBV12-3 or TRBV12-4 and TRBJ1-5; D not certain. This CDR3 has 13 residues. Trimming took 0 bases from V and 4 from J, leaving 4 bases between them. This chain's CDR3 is CASSLAHNQPQHF. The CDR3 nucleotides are TGTGCCAGCAGTTTAGCGCATAATCAGCCCCAGCATTTT.

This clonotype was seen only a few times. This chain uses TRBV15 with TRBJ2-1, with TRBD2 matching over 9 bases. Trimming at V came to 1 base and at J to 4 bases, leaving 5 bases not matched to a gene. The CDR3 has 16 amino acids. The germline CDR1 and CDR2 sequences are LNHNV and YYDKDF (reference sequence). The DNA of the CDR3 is TGTGCCACCAGCAGAGCCCTAGCGGGGCCATACAATGAGCAGTTCTTC. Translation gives CATSRALAGPYNEQFF. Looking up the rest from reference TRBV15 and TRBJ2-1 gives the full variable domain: DAMVIQNPRYQVTQFGKPVTLSCSQTLNHNVMYWYQQKSSQAPKLLFHYYDKDFNNEADTPDNFQSRRPNTSFCFLDIRSPGLGDTAMYLCATSRALAGPYNEQFFGPGTRLTVL.

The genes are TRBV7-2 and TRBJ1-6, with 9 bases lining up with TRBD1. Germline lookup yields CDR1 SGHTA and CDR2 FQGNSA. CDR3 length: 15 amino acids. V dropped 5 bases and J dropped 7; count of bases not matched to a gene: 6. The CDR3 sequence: CASSLQGAGNSPLHF. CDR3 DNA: TGTGCCAGCAGCCTACAGGGGGCTGGAAATTCACCCCTCCACTTT. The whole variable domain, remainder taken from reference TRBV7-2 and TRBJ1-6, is GAGVSQSPSNKVTEKGKDVELRCDPISGHTALYWYRQSLGQGLEFLIYFQGNSAPDKSGLPSDRFSAERTGGSVSTLTIQRTQQEDSAVYLCASSLQGAGNSPLHFGNGTRLTVT.

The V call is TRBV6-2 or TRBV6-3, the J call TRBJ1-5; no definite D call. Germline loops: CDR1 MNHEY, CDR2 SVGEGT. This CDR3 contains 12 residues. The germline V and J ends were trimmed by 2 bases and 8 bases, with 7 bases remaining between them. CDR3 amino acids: CASSYTAEPQHF. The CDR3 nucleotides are TGTGCCAGCAGTTACACGGCTGAGCCCCAGCATTTT.